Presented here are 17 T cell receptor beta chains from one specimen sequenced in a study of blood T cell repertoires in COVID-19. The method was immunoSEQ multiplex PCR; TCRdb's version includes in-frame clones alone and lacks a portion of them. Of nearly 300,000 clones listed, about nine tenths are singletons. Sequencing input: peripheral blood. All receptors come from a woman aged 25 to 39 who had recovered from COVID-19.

The CDR3 spells CASSLVYRGNNSPLHF. In nucleotides, the CDR3 is TGCGCCAGCAGCTTGGTTTACAGGGGGAATAATTCACCCCTCCACTTT. V usage is TRBV5-1 and J usage is TRBJ1-6; 8 nucleotides align to TRBD1. This CDR3 region has 16 residues. With V trimmed by 0 bases and J by 5 bases, 4 bases remained unmatched. The germline V gene has CDR1 SGHRS and CDR2 YFSETQ.

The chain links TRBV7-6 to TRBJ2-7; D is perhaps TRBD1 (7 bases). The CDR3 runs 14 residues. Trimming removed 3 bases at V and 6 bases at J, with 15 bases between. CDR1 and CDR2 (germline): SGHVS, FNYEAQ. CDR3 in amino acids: CASSFSEGASEQYF. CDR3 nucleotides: TGTGCCAGCAGCTTTTCGGAGGGGGCCAGCGAGCAGTACTTC.

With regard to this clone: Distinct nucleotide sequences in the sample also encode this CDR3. The CDR3 bases are TGTGCCAGCAGTGAAGCAACAGGGGGCGCTGAAAAACTGTTTTTT. It codes for CASSEATGGAEKLFF. The chain links TRBV6-1 to TRBJ1-4, with TRBD1 identical over 9 bases. This CDR3 is 15 amino acids long. V lost 0 bases and J lost 7; bases outside the gene matches: 3. Germline loops: CDR1 MNHNS, CDR2 SASEGT.

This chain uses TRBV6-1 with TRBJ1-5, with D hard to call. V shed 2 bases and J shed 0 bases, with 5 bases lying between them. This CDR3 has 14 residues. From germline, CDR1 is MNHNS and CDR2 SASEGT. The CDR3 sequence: CASSELYSNQPQHF. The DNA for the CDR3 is TGTGCCAGCAGTGAACTGTATAGCAATCAGCCCCAGCATTTT.

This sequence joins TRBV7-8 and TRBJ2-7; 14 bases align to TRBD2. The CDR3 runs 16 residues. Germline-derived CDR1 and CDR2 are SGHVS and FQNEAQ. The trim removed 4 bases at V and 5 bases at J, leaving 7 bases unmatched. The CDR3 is CASSSGLAGVSHEQYF. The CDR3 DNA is TGTGCCAGCAGCTCGGGACTAGCGGGGGTGTCACACGAGCAGTACTTC.

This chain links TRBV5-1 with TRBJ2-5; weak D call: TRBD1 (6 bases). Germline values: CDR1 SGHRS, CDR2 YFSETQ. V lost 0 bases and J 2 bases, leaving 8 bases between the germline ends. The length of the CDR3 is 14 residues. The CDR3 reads CASSLVQGQETQYF. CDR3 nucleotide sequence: TGCGCCAGCAGCTTGGTACAGGGACAAGAGACCCAGTACTTC.

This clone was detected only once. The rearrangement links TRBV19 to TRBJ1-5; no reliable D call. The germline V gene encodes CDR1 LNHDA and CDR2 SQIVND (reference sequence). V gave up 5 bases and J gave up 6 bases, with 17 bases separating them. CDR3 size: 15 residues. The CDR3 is CASSPTGGSGQPQHF. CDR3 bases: TGTGCCAGTAGTCCCACGGGAGGGTCGGGTCAGCCCCAGCATTTT.

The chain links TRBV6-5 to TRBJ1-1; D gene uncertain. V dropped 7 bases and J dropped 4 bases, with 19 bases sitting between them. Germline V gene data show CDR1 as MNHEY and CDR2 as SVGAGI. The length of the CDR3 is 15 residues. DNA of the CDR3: TGTGCCAGCAATCGGGGAAAAGAGCGAGTCACTGAAGCTTTCTTT. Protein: CASNRGKERVTEAFF.

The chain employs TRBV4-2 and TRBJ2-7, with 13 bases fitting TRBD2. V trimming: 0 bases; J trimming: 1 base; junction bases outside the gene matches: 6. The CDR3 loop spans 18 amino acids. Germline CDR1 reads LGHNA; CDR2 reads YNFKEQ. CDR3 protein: CASSQENWGLAGSYEQYF. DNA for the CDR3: TGTGCCAGCAGCCAAGAAAATTGGGGACTAGCGGGGTCCTACGAGCAGTACTTC.

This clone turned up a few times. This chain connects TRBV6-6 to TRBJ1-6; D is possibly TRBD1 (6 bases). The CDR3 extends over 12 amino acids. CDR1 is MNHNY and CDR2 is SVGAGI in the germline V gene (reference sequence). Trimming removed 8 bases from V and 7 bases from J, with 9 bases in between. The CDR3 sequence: CASRDKNSPLHF. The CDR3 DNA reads TGTGCCAGCCGGGACAAGAATTCACCCCTCCACTTT.

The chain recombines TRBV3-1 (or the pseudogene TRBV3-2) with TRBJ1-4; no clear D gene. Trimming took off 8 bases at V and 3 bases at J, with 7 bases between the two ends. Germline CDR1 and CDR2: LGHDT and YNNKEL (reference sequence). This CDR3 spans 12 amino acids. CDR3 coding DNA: TGTGCCAGCGGCCCATCTAATGAAAAACTGTTTTTT. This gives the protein CASGPSNEKLFF.

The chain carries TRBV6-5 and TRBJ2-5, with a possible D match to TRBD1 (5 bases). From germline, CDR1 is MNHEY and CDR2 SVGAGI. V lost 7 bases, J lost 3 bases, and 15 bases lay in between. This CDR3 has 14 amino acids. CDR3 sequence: CASTPRGLKETQYF. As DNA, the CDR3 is TGTGCCAGCACCCCAAGGGGCTTAAAAGAGACCCAGTACTTC.

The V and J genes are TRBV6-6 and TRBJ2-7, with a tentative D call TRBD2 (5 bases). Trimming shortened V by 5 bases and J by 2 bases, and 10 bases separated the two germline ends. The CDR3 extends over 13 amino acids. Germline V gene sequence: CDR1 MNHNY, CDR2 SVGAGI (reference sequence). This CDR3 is CASSPIGAYEQYF. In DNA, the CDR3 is TGTGCCAGCAGTCCCATCGGGGCCTACGAGCAGTACTTC.

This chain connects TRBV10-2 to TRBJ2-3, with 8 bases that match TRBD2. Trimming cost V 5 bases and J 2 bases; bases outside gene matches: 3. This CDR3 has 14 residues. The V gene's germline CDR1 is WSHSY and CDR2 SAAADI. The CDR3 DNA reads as TGCGCCAGCAGTAGCGGGGGTTCCACAGATACGCAGTATTTT. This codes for CASSSGGSTDTQYF.

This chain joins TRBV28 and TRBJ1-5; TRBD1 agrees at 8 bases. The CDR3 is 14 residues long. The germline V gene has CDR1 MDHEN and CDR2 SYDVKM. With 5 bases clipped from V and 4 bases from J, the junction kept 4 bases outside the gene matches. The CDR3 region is CASSARQGNQPQHF. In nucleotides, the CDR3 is TGTGCCAGCAGTGCCCGACAGGGGAATCAGCCCCAGCATTTT.

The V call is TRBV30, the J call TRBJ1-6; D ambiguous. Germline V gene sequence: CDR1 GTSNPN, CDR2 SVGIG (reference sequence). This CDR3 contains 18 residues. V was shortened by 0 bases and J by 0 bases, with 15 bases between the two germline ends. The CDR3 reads CAWSVLRVSGSYNSPLHF. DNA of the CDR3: TGTGCCTGGAGTGTACTCCGGGTCAGCGGCTCCTATAATTCACCCCTCCACTTT. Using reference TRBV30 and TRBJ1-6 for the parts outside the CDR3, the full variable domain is SQTIHQWPATLVQPVGSPLSLECTVEGTSNPNLYWYRQAAGRGLQLLFYSVGIGQISSEVPQNLSASRPQDRQFILSSKKLLLSDSGFYLCAWSVLRVSGSYNSPLHFGNGTRLTVT.

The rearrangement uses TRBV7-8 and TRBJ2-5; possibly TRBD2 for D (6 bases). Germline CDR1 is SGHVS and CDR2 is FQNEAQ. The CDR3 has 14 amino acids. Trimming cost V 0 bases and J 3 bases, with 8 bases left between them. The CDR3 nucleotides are TGTGCCAGCAGCTTAGCGGGCGGGAAAGAGACCCAGTACTTC. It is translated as CASSLAGGKETQYF.